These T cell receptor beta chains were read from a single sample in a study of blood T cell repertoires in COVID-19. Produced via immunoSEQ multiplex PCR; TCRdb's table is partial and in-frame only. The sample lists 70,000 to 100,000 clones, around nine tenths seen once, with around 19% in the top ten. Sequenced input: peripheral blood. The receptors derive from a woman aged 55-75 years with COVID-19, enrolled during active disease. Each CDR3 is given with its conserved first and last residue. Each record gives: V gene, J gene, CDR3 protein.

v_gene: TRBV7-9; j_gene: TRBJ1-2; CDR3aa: CASSFSRGSNYGYTF
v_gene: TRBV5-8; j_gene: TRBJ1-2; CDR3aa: CASTWDSTYGYTF
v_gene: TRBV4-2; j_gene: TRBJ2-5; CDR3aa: CASSQDRGAKTQYF
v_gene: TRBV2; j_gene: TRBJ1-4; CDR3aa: CASRQGEEEKLFF
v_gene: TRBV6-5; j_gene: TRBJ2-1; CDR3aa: CASSRRDNNNEQFF
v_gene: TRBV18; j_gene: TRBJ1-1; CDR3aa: CASSLQVGTEAFF
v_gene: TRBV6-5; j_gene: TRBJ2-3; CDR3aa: CASSLAGVADTQYF
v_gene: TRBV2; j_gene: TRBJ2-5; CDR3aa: CASSEEPGRETQYF
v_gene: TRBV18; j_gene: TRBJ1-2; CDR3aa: CASSPNGRYGYTF
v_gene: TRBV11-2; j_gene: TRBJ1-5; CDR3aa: CASSLTEGQPQHF
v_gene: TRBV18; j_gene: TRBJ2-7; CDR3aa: CASSPGTGGSYEQYF
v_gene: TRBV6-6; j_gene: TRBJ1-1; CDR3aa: CASRKTGGPTEAFF
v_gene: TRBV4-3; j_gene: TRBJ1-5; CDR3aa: CASNGQEKQPQHF
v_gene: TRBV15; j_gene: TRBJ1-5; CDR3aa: CATSGASGRGSNQPQHF
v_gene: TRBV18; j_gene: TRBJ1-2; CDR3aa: CASSPRDRGDYGYTF
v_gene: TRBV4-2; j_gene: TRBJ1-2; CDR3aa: CASSQVADYGYTF
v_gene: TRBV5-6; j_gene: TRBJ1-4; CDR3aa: CASSNVRGRVFEKLFF